A single sample is the source of the 20 T cell receptor beta chains below, sequenced in a study of cytomegalovirus exposure and HLA in healthy donors. PCR employed 60 Vbeta and 13 Jbeta primers. The method was immunoSEQ multiplex PCR; TCRdb's version includes in-frame clones alone and lacks a portion of them. Of some 150,000 clones listed, approximately 82% were seen once; the top ten hold approximately 1.5%. The sample was PBMCs. These receptors came from a man aged 30 to 45 in good health and CMV-seropositive.

This clone was detected once. This sequence joins TRBV12-5 and TRBJ1-5, with a tentative D call TRBD1 (5 bases). The V gene lost 3 bases and the J gene lost 7 bases, with 13 bases spanning the gap. Germline values: CDR1 LGHNT, CDR2 FRNRAP. The length of the CDR3 is 14 residues. The DNA for the CDR3 is TGTGCTAGTGGTTTAAGTCAGGGTGTCCAGCCCCAGCATTTT. Encoded protein: CASGLSQGVQPQHF. Filled out from reference TRBV12-5 and TRBJ1-5, the complete variable domain reads DARVTQTPRHKVTEMGQEVTMRCQPILGHNTVFWYRQTMMQGLELLAYFRNRAPLDDSGMPKDRFSAEMPDATLATLKIQPSEPRDSAVYFCASGLSQGVQPQHFGDGTRLSIL.

This rearrangement joins TRBV7-9 to TRBJ2-3, with 9 bases identical to TRBD1. Unmatched junction bases numbered 4, after V lost 5 bases and J lost 1 base. The CDR3 is 15 residues long. CDR1 and CDR2 from the germline V gene are SEHNR and FQNEAQ (reference sequence). The CDR3 spells CASSNRDRGTDTQYF. The DNA of the CDR3 is TGTGCCAGCAGCAACCGGGACAGGGGCACAGATACGCAGTATTTT.

The chain combines TRBV4-1 with TRBJ1-6; tentatively, D is TRBD1 (5 bases). There are 18 residues in the CDR3. Trimming stripped 1 base from V and 3 bases from J, with 16 bases between. Germline V gives CDR1 MGHRA, CDR2 YSYEKL. In DNA form, the CDR3 reads TGCGCCAGCAGCCAAGGCAAGAGGAGCGACAGCTATAATTCACCCCTCCACTTT. Protein: CASSQGKRSDSYNSPLHF.

The chain carries TRBV7-3 and TRBJ2-2; 7 bases are a match to TRBD1. Trimming cost V 4 bases and J 2 bases; bases outside gene matches: 7. CDR1 is SGHTA and CDR2 is FQGTGA in the germline V gene. The CDR3 contains 16 residues. CDR3 nucleotides: TGTGCCAGCAGCTGGACCGGGACAGACAACACCGGGGAGCTGTTTTTT. Protein product: CASSWTGTDNTGELFF. The whole variable domain, remainder taken from reference TRBV7-3 and TRBJ2-2, is GAGVSQTPSNKVTEKGKYVELRCDPISGHTALYWYRQSLGQGPEFLIYFQGTGAADDSGLPNDRFFAVRPEGSVSTLKIQRTERGDSAVYLCASSWTGTDNTGELFFGEGSRLTVL.

The chain has TRBV18 and TRBJ1-1; D not certain. The CDR3 loop spans 13 amino acids. CDR1 KGHSH and CDR2 LQKENI come from the germline V gene. Between the trimmed V and J ends, which lost 3 bases and 4 bases, there was a span of 9 bases. CDR3 in DNA: TGTGCCAGCTCACCCCGGGAGGTCACTGAAGCTTTCTTT. Amino acids: CASSPREVTEAFF.

A few counts support this clone. The rearrangement uses TRBV28 and TRBJ1-5, with D possibly being TRBD1 (5 bases). The CDR3 is 13 amino acids. Germline assignment: CDR1 MDHEN and CDR2 SYDVKM. V lost 7 bases, J lost 4 bases, and 11 bases lay in between. The CDR3 here is CASKGEGNQPQHF. The CDR3 DNA reads TGTGCCAGCAAAGGGGAAGGGAATCAGCCCCAGCATTTT.

This rearrangement joins TRBV28 to TRBJ2-1; 7 bases line up with TRBD1. The CDR3 loop spans 16 amino acids. Germline V gene sequence: CDR1 MDHEN, CDR2 SYDVKM. After removal of 7 bases from V and 1 base from J, the junction contained 10 bases not matched to a gene. DNA for the CDR3: TGTGCCAGCAACGAGGCCCCAGGGGGTTCCTACAATGAGCAGTTCTTC. Translating it yields CASNEAPGGSYNEQFF.

The rearrangement links TRBV9 to TRBJ2-7, with unresolved D. The germline gives CDR1 SGDLS, CDR2 YYNGEE. This CDR3 has 8 amino acids. The germline V and J ends were trimmed by 10 bases and 6 bases, with 5 bases remaining between them. CDR3: CAPGEQYF. The DNA of the CDR3 is TGTGCCCCAGGCGAGCAGTACTTC. Drawing the rest from reference TRBV9 and TRBJ2-7, the complete variable domain is DSGVTQTPKHLITATGQRVTLRCSPRSGDLSVYWYQQSLDQGLQFLIQYYNGEERAKGNILERFSAQQFPDLHSELNLSSLELGDSALYFCAPGEQYFGPGTRLTVT.

The rearrangement links TRBV7-9 to TRBJ2-7, with TRBD1 identical over 7 bases. Germline assignment: CDR1 SEHNR and CDR2 FQNEAQ (reference sequence). The CDR3 runs to 15 residues. The V segment lost 5 bases and the J segment 1 base; nucleotides outside the gene matches: 8. The CDR3 loop is CASSPGTVHSYEQYF. The CDR3 DNA follows: TGTGCCAGCAGCCCTGGGACAGTTCATTCCTACGAGCAGTACTTC.

CDR3 protein: CAISPSGGYEQYF. In DNA form, the CDR3 reads TGTGCCATCAGTCCTAGCGGGGGCTACGAGCAGTACTTC. The genes are TRBV10-3 and TRBJ2-7, with 10 bases fitting TRBD2. J lost 3 bases, V lost 5 bases, and 1 base had no gene match. The CDR3 contains 13 residues. The germline V gene has CDR1 ENHRY and CDR2 SYGVKD.

This clone has a single count. The V and J genes are TRBV7-2 and TRBJ1-2; D is unclear. There are 13 residues in the CDR3. Germline V gene lookup returns CDR1 SGHTA and CDR2 FQGNSA. V dropped 4 bases and J dropped 4 bases, with 10 bases sitting between them. CDR3 in DNA: TGTGCCAGCAGCTCCCTCGGTCGCTATGGCTACACCTTC. It specifies CASSSLGRYGYTF.

Comments on this clone: Its ends do not fully match the called genes, so a read error is possible. The chain joins TRBV7-9 to TRBJ2-3; D remains unclear. Germline loops: CDR1 SEHNR, CDR2 FQNEAQ (reference sequence). The CDR3 is 16 residues long. In nucleotides, the CDR3 is TGTTCCAGCAGCCGATCTGTCTACCGGAGCACAGATACGCAGTATTTT. Protein product: CSSSRSVYRSTDTQYF.

The genes are TRBV30 and TRBJ1-3; D perhaps matches TRBD1 (6 bases). The CDR3 consists of 15 residues. Trimming left V 5 bases short and J 0 bases short, with 14 bases between. Germline assignment: CDR1 GTSNPN and CDR2 SVGIG (reference sequence). The CDR3 DNA reads TGTGCCTGGGATAGACAGGCTCTCTCTGGAAACACCATATATTTT. This encodes CAWDRQALSGNTIYF.

DNA for the CDR3: TGTGCCGCAGTTAGGACAGGGGGGGCCTACGAGCAGTACTTC. Protein product: CAAVRTGGAYEQYF. V gene TRBV28 combines with J gene TRBJ2-7; 10 bases map to TRBD1. Germline V gene lookup returns CDR1 MDHEN and CDR2 SYDVKM. This CDR3 has 14 amino acids. Trimming took 11 bases from V and 2 from J; bases not matched to a gene: 9.

V gene TRBV13 combines with J gene TRBJ2-2; D is unresolved. The V end was cut by 5 bases, the J end by 7 bases, with 11 bases between. The length of the CDR3 is 13 residues. The germline V gene has CDR1 PRHDT and CDR2 FYEKMQ (reference sequence). The CDR3 loop reads CASSPSVGGELFF. CDR3 bases: TGTGCCAGCAGCCCTAGTGTTGGCGGGGAGCTGTTTTTT.

The rearrangement links TRBV18 to TRBJ2-7; TRBD2 aligns across 11 bases. V gave up 2 bases and J gave up 9 bases; unmatched junction bases: 12. CDR3 length: 16 amino acids. Germline V gene data show CDR1 as KGHSH and CDR2 as LQKENI. The CDR3, as DNA: TGTGCCAGCTCACCAGGGCTAGCGGGAGGAGAAATCGGGCAGTACTTC. Protein: CASSPGLAGGEIGQYF.

The rearrangement uses TRBV13 and TRBJ1-2; tentative D call: TRBD1 (5 bases). This CDR3 region has 15 residues. Germline V gives CDR1 PRHDT, CDR2 FYEKMQ (reference sequence). The V and J ends lost 1 base and 4 bases respectively, with 13 bases between them. The CDR3 DNA sequence: TGTGCCAGCAGCTTAGCCCCGGACAAGGCCTATGGCTACACCTTC. This codes for CASSLAPDKAYGYTF.

The CDR3 protein is CASSTQSGETAISTDTQYF. CDR3 DNA: TGTGCCAGCAGCACCCAAAGCGGGGAGACAGCGATTAGCACAGATACGCAGTATTTT. This chain connects TRBV7-8 to TRBJ2-3; 7 nucleotides align to TRBD2. Germline trimming cut 5 bases from V and 0 bases from J; bases unmatched to any gene: 17. This CDR3 is built from 19 residues. Germline V CDR1 and CDR2: SGHVS, FQNEAQ.

The rearrangement links TRBV19 to TRBJ1-3; no firm D call. The CDR3 extends over 14 amino acids. Germline V gene data show CDR1 as LNHDA and CDR2 as SQIVND (reference sequence). V was pared by 9 bases and J by 3 bases, with 15 bases between. The CDR3 nucleotides are TGTGCCAGCCAACAATCTCTTGGTGGAAACACCATATATTTT. Encoded protein: CASQQSLGGNTIYF.

This clone was seen only once. The chain carries TRBV5-1 and TRBJ2-3; 10 bases match TRBD2. CDR3 size: 15 residues. Germline V gene data show CDR1 as SGHRS and CDR2 as YFSETQ. J lost 3 bases, V lost 4 bases, and 5 bases had no gene match. CDR3 sequence reads: CASSERGGRTDTQYF. For the CDR3, the DNA is TGCGCCAGCAGCGAGCGGGGGGGCCGAACAGATACGCAGTATTTT. Supplemented by reference TRBV5-1 and TRBJ2-3, the full variable domain reads KAGVTQTPRYLIKTRGQQVTLSCSPISGHRSVSWYQQTPGQGLQFLFEYFSETQRNKGNFPGRFSGRQFSNSRSEMNVSTLELGDSALYLCASSERGGRTDTQYFGPGTRLTVL.